This is a list of T cell receptor beta chains from one sample in a study of post-analysis software for immune sequencing data. TCRdb re-analysed the PCR reads in MiXCR, keeping a single row per CDR3 protein. The sample carries 350,000 to 500,000 distinct CDR3 sequences, about 40% recorded once. Sequenced sample: blood. These receptors were collected from a girl aged 2 to 9 with multiple sclerosis. CDR3s include the opening cysteine and the closing phenylalanine or tryptophan. Clone size is stated in some rows and not others, as once, few, many or a class when expanded.

len | j_gene | abundance | v_gene | CDR3aa
11 | TRBJ2-4 | . | TRBV6-6 | CASSYEQGRYF
15 | TRBJ1-1 | . | TRBV25-1 | CASRGGKRVWGEAFF
14 | TRBJ2-7 | . | TRBV12-3/TRBV12-4 | CASSLTGVPNEQYF
17 | TRBJ2-6 | . | TRBV27 | CASSLGTVLSGANVLTF
16 | TRBJ1-1 | . | TRBV7-9 | CASSLVGTGADTEAFF
16 | TRBJ2-1 | once | TRBV7-3 | CASSLGGGMAGNEQFF
14 | . | once | TRBV20-1 | CSARRGRGGYEQYF
16 | TRBJ1-5 | few | TRBV6-1 | CASMVGGQGSNQPQHF
14 | TRBJ2-3 | many | TRBV25-1 | CASSVRGGTDTQYF
14 | TRBJ2-3 | . | TRBV2 | CASRRGLLTDTQYF
15 | TRBJ2-7 | . | TRBV4-2 | CASSRGTSERFEQYF
16 | TRBJ2-5 | few | TRBV14 | CASSRSTENGQETQYF
13 | TRBJ2-7 | few | TRBV20-1 | CSARDRDNYEQYF
13 | TRBJ2-4 | . | TRBV12-3/TRBV12-4 | CASSSGAKNIQYF
16 | TRBJ2-3 | . | TRBV12-3/TRBV12-4 | CASSLAQRSVTDTQYF
12 | TRBJ2-3 | few | TRBV7-9 | CASSALENTQYF
13 | TRBJ1-1 | . | TRBV6-1 | CASMGWLGTEAFF
13 | TRBJ2-3 | once | TRBV27 | CASSLSEGSGWYF
15 | TRBJ2-7 | few | TRBV7-2 | CASSSASGTSYEQYF
12 | TRBJ2-5 | few | TRBV29-1 | CSVESGRETQYF
11 | TRBJ2-1 | few | TRBV11-3 | CASSLDDEQFF
15 | TRBJ2-1 | few | TRBV5-1 | CASSLVGAPFNEQFF
13 | TRBJ2-7 | few | TRBV10-3 | CASLRGLGYEQYF
15 | TRBJ2-5 | . | TRBV20-1 | CSATRTGTRGETQYF
14 | TRBJ1-2 | . | TRBV20-1 | CSATSKSTIYDYTF
13 | TRBJ2-5 | few | TRBV19 | CASSVNRDNEQYF
14 | TRBJ1-2 | few | TRBV27 | CASSPGVSNYGYTF
14 | TRBJ1-6 | . | TRBV5-6 | CASSEGSYNSPLHF
15 | TRBJ2-7 | . | TRBV2 | CASSEYAGPSYEQYF
12 | TRBJ2-3 | . | TRBV12-3/TRBV12-4 | CASSPVSDTQYF